Shown below are 23 T cell receptor beta chains from a single sample sequenced in a study of T cell responses to AZD1222 COVID-19 vaccine. Measured with immunoSEQ multiplex PCR; TCRdb has only the in-frame clones, and not every one. The sample includes more than 95,000 clones, 80% to 90% of them seen just once. Sequencing was performed on peripheral blood, taken 28 days after the second AZD1222 dose. The receptors come from an adult who received the AZD1222 COVID-19 vaccine.

This clone came up once. The chain's CDR3 is CAISESDRILYEQYF. The CDR3 nucleotides are TGTGCCATCAGTGAGTCTGACAGAATCCTCTACGAGCAGTACTTC. The chain uses TRBV10-3 and TRBJ2-7, with D possibly matching TRBD1 (5 bases). The ends were cut back, 0 bases at V and 3 bases at J, with 12 bases in the middle. The CDR3 totals 15 residues. Germline values: CDR1 ENHRY, CDR2 SYGVKD.

This clone was counted at least ten times. The chain couples TRBV28 to TRBJ1-3, with D unclear. There are 14 residues in the CDR3. Germline CDR1 and CDR2: MDHEN and SYDVKM. Trimming pared 0 bases from V and 0 bases from J, leaving 3 bases between. CDR3 sequence: CASSLWSSGNTIYF. DNA for the CDR3: TGTGCCAGCAGTTTATGGTCCTCTGGAAACACCATATATTTT.

The chain has TRBV2 and TRBJ2-3, with D tentatively TRBD1 (6 bases). This CDR3 spans 14 amino acids. Germline values: CDR1 SNHLY, CDR2 FYNNEI. V lost 3 bases to trimming and J lost 2 bases, with 9 bases between them. CDR3 DNA sequence: TGTGCCAGCAGTGACAACAGGGACACAGATACGCAGTATTTT. Residues: CASSDNRDTDTQYF.

The rearrangement uses TRBV19 and TRBJ1-4; D is ambiguous. CDR3 length: 15 amino acids. Per germline, CDR1 LNHDA and CDR2 SQIVND (reference sequence). V was clipped by 2 bases and J by 0 bases, with 7 bases between them. CDR3 sequence reads: CASSISRTTNEKLFF. The CDR3 coding sequence is TGTGCCAGTAGTATATCCAGGACAACTAATGAAAAACTGTTTTTT.

V usage is TRBV4-3 and J usage is TRBJ2-7; D is perhaps TRBD2 (7 bases). Trimming took 0 bases from V and 0 from J, leaving 12 bases between them. Germline V gene lookup returns CDR1 LGHNA and CDR2 YSLEER. The CDR3 has 16 amino acids. The DNA for the CDR3 is TGCGCCAGCAGCCAAGAAGCGGCGGGGGCCTCCTACGAGCAGTACTTC. This codes for CASSQEAAGASYEQYF.

This clone was counted once. V is TRBV27 and J is TRBJ1-6, with a weak D call TRBD1 (6 bases). CDR1 MNHEY and CDR2 SMNVEV come from the germline V gene (reference sequence). V was shortened by 5 bases and J by 7 bases, with 15 bases between the two germline ends. The CDR3 runs 15 residues. The CDR3: CASSARGQGNSPLHF. The CDR3 coding sequence is TGTGCCAGCAGTGCCCGTGGGCAGGGGAATTCACCCCTCCACTTT.

This clone appeared a few times. The gene calls are TRBV28 and TRBJ1-2, with TRBD1 identical over 7 bases. Germline values: CDR1 MDHEN, CDR2 SYDVKM. The CDR3 length is 13 residues. J lost 6 bases, V lost 2 bases, and 3 bases had no gene match. The CDR3 loop is CASSLRDRDGYTF. CDR3 sequence (DNA): TGTGCCAGCAGTTTAAGAGACAGGGATGGCTACACCTTC.

V and J are TRBV7-2 and TRBJ1-1; TRBD1 might be the D (6 bases). The CDR3 length is 16 residues. V was clipped by 1 base and J by 2 bases, with 14 bases between them. CDR1 is SGHTA and CDR2 is FQGNSA in the germline V gene. The DNA for the CDR3 is TGTGCCAGCAGCTTAGGAACAGGGATCGCTAACACTGAAGCTTTCTTT. Protein product: CASSLGTGIANTEAFF.

The chain links TRBV6-5 to TRBJ1-1; perhaps TRBD1 as D (5 bases). This CDR3 is built from 13 residues. Deletions cut 6 bases from V and 1 base from J, with 9 bases between. Germline V gene sequence: CDR1 MNHEY, CDR2 SVGAGI. As DNA, the CDR3 is TGTGCCAGCAGGACGGGGGGGAACACTGAAGCTTTCTTT. This translates into CASRTGGNTEAFF.

The chain couples TRBV5-3 to TRBJ1-1; D is undetermined. TRBV5-3 is flagged as an ORF with uncertain function. V was pared by 5 bases and J by 0 bases, with 14 bases between. The CDR3 covers 15 residues. The CDR3 loop is CARRPSGAMNTEAFF. The DNA for the CDR3 is TGTGCCAGAAGGCCGTCCGGCGCTATGAACACTGAAGCTTTCTTT.

The J gene is TRBJ2-7, the V gene TRBV18; D remains unclear. CDR3 length: 13 residues. V gave up 0 bases and J gave up 7 bases, with 10 bases separating them. In germline, CDR1 is KGHSH, CDR2 LQKENI. CDR3 in DNA: TGTGCCAGCTCACCACCGGTACCCCGAGAGCAGTACTTC. This translates into CASSPPVPREQYF.

V usage is TRBV5-1 and J usage is TRBJ2-5; TRBD1 is a possible D gene (5 bases). Trimming took 0 bases from V and 4 from J, leaving 19 bases between them. The CDR3 contains 17 residues. CDR1 is SGHRS, CDR2 YFSETQ, per germline. The CDR3 sequence is CASSLAPLGQVGETQYF. Here the CDR3 DNA reads TGCGCCAGCAGCTTGGCCCCGCTGGGGCAGGTGGGAGAGACCCAGTACTTC.

There are a few counts of this clone. The rearrangement links TRBV6-5 to TRBJ1-1, with D maybe TRBD1 (5 bases). The germline CDR1 and CDR2 sequences are MNHEY and SVGAGI. V was trimmed by 4 bases and J by 1 base, leaving 10 bases between them. The CDR3 consists of 14 residues. The CDR3 region is CASSWGPTNTEAFF. The CDR3 DNA reads as TGTGCCAGCAGTTGGGGACCGACGAACACTGAAGCTTTCTTT.

The chain employs TRBV5-4 and TRBJ2-7; TRBD1 matches at 7 bases. Germline V gene lookup returns CDR1 SGHNT and CDR2 YYREEE (reference sequence). V lost 4 bases and J lost 0; bases outside the gene matches: 4. The CDR3 loop spans 14 amino acids. CDR3 DNA: TGTGCCAGCAGCGCAAACAGGGGCTCCTACGAGCAGTACTTC. It is translated as CASSANRGSYEQYF. Based on the CDR3 plus reference TRBV5-4 and TRBJ2-7, the full variable domain is ETGVTQSPTHLIKTRGQQVTLRCSSQSGHNTVSWYQQALGQGPQFIFQYYREEENGRGNFPPRFSGLQFPNYSSELNVNALELDDSALYLCASSANRGSYEQYFGPGTRLTVT.

This chain links TRBV27 with TRBJ1-1; D might be TRBD1 (6 bases). Germline values: CDR1 MNHEY, CDR2 SMNVEV (reference sequence). The CDR3 runs to 15 residues. The ends were cut back, 5 bases at V and 1 base at J, with 14 bases in the middle. CDR3: CASSAIDRTNTEAFF. DNA of the CDR3: TGTGCCAGCAGTGCAATTGACAGGACGAACACTGAAGCTTTCTTT.

The chain links TRBV7-9 to TRBJ2-3; tentative D call: TRBD2 (5 bases). Germline V CDR1 and CDR2: SEHNR, FQNEAQ (reference sequence). V lost 2 bases and J lost 3, with 9 bases in between. This CDR3 spans 14 amino acids. DNA for the CDR3: TGTGCCAGCAGCTTACTCGGGGTTACAGATACGCAGTATTTT. This translates into CASSLLGVTDTQYF.

The gene calls are TRBV10-1 and TRBJ1-5; D gene ambiguous. V lost 2 bases to trimming and J lost 0 bases, with 2 bases between them. In germline, CDR1 is WNHNN, CDR2 SYGVQD (reference sequence). The CDR3 has 13 residues. CDR3 DNA: TGCGCCAGCAGTGAGAATAGCAATCAGCCCCAGCATTTT. Protein: CASSENSNQPQHF.

This chain joins TRBV2 and TRBJ2-3, with D perhaps matching TRBD2 (6 bases). The CDR3 totals 14 residues. V was trimmed by 7 bases and J by 2 bases, leaving 13 bases between them. Germline V CDR1 and CDR2: SNHLY, FYNNEI. CDR3 in DNA: TGTGCCAGCACGCCTCGGGGGTTCACAGATACGCAGTATTTT. This gives the protein CASTPRGFTDTQYF.

This chain joins TRBV27 and TRBJ2-7, with 11 nucleotides matching TRBD1. J was trimmed by 3 bases and V by 4 bases; bases with no gene match: 5. Germline V gene sequence: CDR1 MNHEY, CDR2 SMNVEV (reference sequence). The CDR3 spans 15 residues. The CDR3 region is CASSYAGTGGYEQYF. In nucleotides, the CDR3 is TGTGCCAGCAGTTACGCCGGGACAGGGGGCTACGAGCAGTACTTC.

This chain connects TRBV10-3 to TRBJ1-1, with TRBD1 matching over 8 bases. In germline, CDR1 is ENHRY, CDR2 SYGVKD. V trimming: 7 bases; J trimming: 4 bases; junction bases outside the gene matches: 11. The CDR3 extends over 15 amino acids. The CDR3 reads CAINPGGLESTEAFF. The DNA for the CDR3 is TGTGCCATCAATCCAGGGGGCCTGGAGAGCACTGAAGCTTTCTTT.

This chain links TRBV6-5 with TRBJ2-1; no clear D gene. The germline V gene has CDR1 MNHEY and CDR2 SVGAGI. This CDR3 spans 12 amino acids. The V and J ends lost 4 bases and 12 bases respectively, with 13 bases between them. The CDR3 sequence: CASSSGTKGQFF. The CDR3 region has the DNA TGTGCCAGCAGTTCGGGCACTAAGGGGCAGTTCTTC.

The rearrangement links TRBV6-2 or TRBV6-3 to TRBJ2-1; 12 positions agree with TRBD2. The germline gives CDR1 MNHEY, CDR2 SVGEGT. The CDR3 totals 17 residues. V was clipped by 4 bases and J by 9 bases; unmatched bases: 13. CDR3 DNA: TGTGCCAGCAGTTCAGACACCACTAGCGGGGGGAGAGGTGAGCAGTTCTTC. Its protein product is CASSSDTTSGGRGEQFF.

Concerning this clone: The same CDR3 arises from other DNA sequences in this sample as well. Here the CDR3 reads CASSLVGGNQPQHF. CDR3 DNA: TGTGCCAGCAGCTTAGTTGGGGGGAATCAGCCCCAGCATTTT. J is TRBJ1-5 and V is TRBV7-2, with a tentative D call TRBD1 (5 bases). Trimming removed 1 base from V and 4 bases from J, with 8 bases in between. The CDR3 extends over 14 amino acids. Germline V gene sequence: CDR1 SGHTA, CDR2 FQGNSA. The full variable domain, with the rest looked up from reference TRBV7-2 and TRBJ1-5, is GAGVSQSPSNKVTEKGKDVELRCDPISGHTALYWYRQSLGQGLEFLIYFQGNSAPDKSGLPSDRFSAERTGGSVSTLTIQRTQQEDSAVYLCASSLVGGNQPQHFGDGTRLSIL.